The clone carrying this TCR beta chain was observed many times. The data belong to a study of T cell clonality in common variable immunodeficiency. Here immunoSEQ multiplex PCR was the method, and the copy in TCRdb shows in-frame clones only, minus some. This sample has tens of thousands of clones, each found more than once. Both groups were predominantly of Caucasian heritage. Each donor provided roughly 4.5 to 8.5 ml of heparinized whole blood. The origin of this receptor is a person between 18 and 70 years old in good health. The sequenced material came from peripheral blood mononuclear cells.

The CDR3 is CASSEGPGLPAFF. The DNA read from the CDR3 is TGTGCCAGCAGTGAGGGGCCAGGCCTCCCA. The chain has TRBV6-1 and TRBJ1-1; maybe TRBD1 (5 bases). From the germline J gene comes the end of the CDR3, since the read stops 3 residues before it. CDR1 and CDR2 from the germline V gene are MNHNS and SASEGT. This CDR3 is built from 13 residues.